The 29 T cell receptor beta chains listed next were all sequenced from one sample in a study of blood T cells in healthy people across ages. It was with a sample-barcoded 5' primer and a J-beta primer mix that a second PCR of roughly 6 to 11 cycles was run. Via MiXCR, TCRdb re-called the 5' RACE reads, giving one row per CDR3 protein. The table lists roughly 2 million distinct CDR3 sequences, roughly 49% of them singletons, with less than 2.5% in the top ten. Sequencing used blood. The receptors derive from a woman in her 40s in good health.

The chain couples TRBV24-1 to TRBJ2-4; TRBD1 agrees at 9 bases. The DNA matches TRBJ2-5 better at its end, which makes the J call doubtful. Germline CDR1 is KGHDR and CDR2 is SFDVKD. CDR3 length equals 16 residues. As DNA, the CDR3 is TGTGCCACCGGGGGGAGGGGACAGGGAAGAGAAGAGACCCAGTACTTC. This codes for CATGGRGQGREETQYF.

This clonotype was seen a single time. The rearrangement joins TRBV7-3 to TRBJ1-2; perhaps TRBD1 as D (5 bases). V was clipped by 5 bases and J by 6 bases, with 16 bases between them. CDR1 and CDR2 from the germline V gene are SGHTA and FQGTGA. The CDR3 has 14 amino acids. CDR3 nucleotides: TGTGCCAGCAGCCCTTCGGGGGTGGGCAATGGCTACACCTTC. Its translation is CASSPSGVGNGYTF.

This clonotype showed up just a few times. The genes are TRBV5-8 and TRBJ1-2; D gene unclear. The germline V gene encodes CDR1 SGHTS and CDR2 YDEGEE. The CDR3 is 15 residues long. The V gene lost 0 bases and the J gene lost 4 bases, with 13 bases spanning the gap. Here the CDR3 DNA reads TGTGCCAGCAGCTTGGGAGGCCTCCGGTCCTATGGCTACACCTTC. Amino acid sequence: CASSLGGLRSYGYTF.

This clonotype was seen just once. This chain joins TRBV18 and TRBJ1-5; D gene unclear. Germline V gene data show CDR1 as KGHSH and CDR2 as LQKENI. The V gene lost 5 bases and the J gene lost 7 bases, with 12 bases spanning the gap. The CDR3 is made up of 13 amino acids. The CDR3 loop is CASSSDLEQPQHF. The CDR3 nucleotides read TGTGCCAGCTCATCCGACCTGGAGCAGCCCCAGCATTTT. Supplemented by reference TRBV18 and TRBJ1-5, the full variable domain reads NAGVMQNPRHLVRRRGQEARLRCSPMKGHSHVYWYRQLPEEGLKFMVYLQKENIIDESGMPKERFSAEFPKEGPSILRIQQVVRGDSAAYFCASSSDLEQPQHFGDGTRLSIL.

This clonotype has a handful of counts. The chain carries TRBV6-2 or TRBV6-3 and TRBJ2-1, with D possibly being TRBD1 (6 bases). CDR3 length equals 14 residues. Germline CDR1 and CDR2: MNHEY and SVGEGT. V lost 4 bases and J 7 bases, leaving 14 bases between the germline ends. The CDR3 nucleotides read TGTGCCAGCAGTTTCGTTTCAGGGGTTAATGAGCAGTTCTTC. Protein sequence: CASSFVSGVNEQFF.

V is TRBV18 and J is TRBJ2-1, with unresolved D. The V end was cut by 4 bases, the J end by 7 bases, with 8 bases between. Per germline, CDR1 KGHSH and CDR2 LQKENI. The CDR3 is 12 residues long. The CDR3 loop is CASSHSSNEQFF. The CDR3 DNA is TGTGCCAGCTCACATTCAAGTAATGAGCAGTTCTTC.

V gene TRBV4-1 combines with J gene TRBJ2-3; 7 nucleotides line up with TRBD2. The CDR3 spans 15 residues. The germline V gene has CDR1 MGHRA and CDR2 YSYEKL. V lost 4 bases to trimming and J lost 1 base; unmatched junction nucleotides: 5. This CDR3 is CASSPGEGGTDTQYF. The CDR3 nucleotides are TGCGCCAGCAGCCCCGGGGAGGGTGGCACAGATACGCAGTATTTT.

This clonotype was recorded a few times. This chain connects TRBV7-9 to TRBJ1-4; the D gene is possibly TRBD1 (6 bases). Germline CDR1 and CDR2: SEHNR and FQNEAQ (reference sequence). The V end lost 4 bases, the J end lost 1 base, and 10 bases lay between the germline ends. This CDR3 is 15 amino acids long. The CDR3 region is CASSSTGLTNEKLFF. CDR3 coding DNA: TGTGCCAGCAGCTCCACAGGGCTAACTAATGAAAAACTGTTTTTT.

This chain links TRBV9 with TRBJ2-7; a possible D gene is TRBD2 (6 bases). CDR3 length equals 13 residues. The germline V gene encodes CDR1 SGDLS and CDR2 YYNGEE. V was shortened by 3 bases and J by 10 bases, with 17 bases between the two germline ends. The CDR3 DNA reads as TGTGCCAGCAGCGCAGGGACGTGGGAGGCCCAGTACTTC. This codes for CASSAGTWEAQYF.

The rearrangement uses TRBV3-1 and TRBJ2-5; D is possibly TRBD1 (5 bases). V was shortened by 1 base and J by 5 bases, with 14 bases between the two germline ends. This CDR3 has 15 residues. Looked up from germline, CDR1 is LGHDT and CDR2 is YNNKEL (reference sequence). This CDR3 is CASSQAQGIRETQYF. The CDR3 bases are TGTGCCAGCAGCCAAGCCCAGGGCATCCGGGAGACCCAGTACTTC.

The chain uses TRBV28 and TRBJ1-1; 7 bases are shared with TRBD1. Germline lookup yields CDR1 MDHEN and CDR2 SYDVKM. The V segment lost 6 bases and the J segment 3 bases; nucleotides outside the gene matches: 10. This CDR3 has 15 amino acids. The CDR3 here is CASRPNPTGYTEAFF. DNA for the CDR3: TGTGCCAGCAGACCTAATCCGACAGGGTACACTGAAGCTTTCTTT.

The chain recombines TRBV27 with TRBJ1-2; the match to TRBD1 covers 8 bases. J was trimmed by 5 bases and V by 5 bases; bases with no gene match: 4. The germline CDR1 and CDR2 sequences are MNHEY and SMNVEV (reference sequence). This CDR3 region has 13 residues. The CDR3 bases are TGTGCCAGCAGTCGACAGGGGAGGTATGGCTACACCTTC. Residues: CASSRQGRYGYTF.

This clonotype was found once. The genes are TRBV4-3 and TRBJ1-1; D may be TRBD1 (5 bases). V was trimmed by 2 bases and J by 0 bases, leaving 10 bases between them. CDR1 LGHNA and CDR2 YSLEER come from the germline V gene. The CDR3 consists of 15 residues. CDR3 sequence: CASSQRQSMNTEAFF. The CDR3 nucleotides are TGCGCCAGCAGCCAAAGACAGTCCATGAACACTGAAGCTTTCTTT.

The chain couples TRBV12-3 or TRBV12-4 to TRBJ1-2; 8 nucleotides match TRBD1. V shed 2 bases and J 5 bases; nucleotides not matched to a gene: 13. The CDR3 covers 17 residues. As DNA, the CDR3 is TGTGCCAGCAGTTTAATCCCCAGACGGACAGGGTCGTATGGCTACACCTTC. Translating it yields CASSLIPRRTGSYGYTF.

This chain connects TRBV19 to TRBJ2-5, with D unresolved. This CDR3 spans 18 amino acids. Germline CDR1 is LNHDA and CDR2 is SQIVND (reference sequence). V shed 1 base and J shed 2 bases, with 20 bases lying between them. DNA for the CDR3: TGTGCCAGTAGTATAGGAGTCGCTTGGGCCGTGGGACAAGAGACCCAGTACTTC. The encoded protein is CASSIGVAWAVGQETQYF.

This clonotype has just one count. The chain recombines TRBV20-1 with TRBJ1-2; D possibly corresponds to TRBD1 (6 bases). V dropped 5 bases and J dropped 5 bases, with 18 bases sitting between them. This CDR3 has 14 amino acids. Germline values: CDR1 DFQATT, CDR2 SNEGSKA (reference sequence). The CDR3 DNA reads TGCAGTGCTCCAGAAGGGGGGCCCCTTTATGGCTACACCTTC. Amino acid sequence: CSAPEGGPLYGYTF.

The chain combines TRBV5-1 with TRBJ1-5; D might be TRBD1 (6 bases). This CDR3 region has 15 residues. Germline assignment: CDR1 SGHRS and CDR2 YFSETQ. The V end was cut by 1 base, the J end by 4 bases, with 12 bases between. The CDR3 DNA reads as TGCGCCAGCAGCTTGTTTGGGGGCCCGAATCAGCCCCAGCATTTT. Encoded protein: CASSLFGGPNQPQHF.

The gene calls are TRBV7-9 and TRBJ1-2; unclear D gene. Germline V CDR1 and CDR2: SEHNR, FQNEAQ (reference sequence). V was shortened by 3 bases and J by 8 bases, with 16 bases between the two germline ends. There are 14 residues in the CDR3. CDR3 sequence reads: CASSFIRPEGGYTF. The DNA for the CDR3 is TGTGCCAGCAGCTTCATCCGACCTGAGGGCGGCTACACCTTC. The complete variable domain, with remaining parts taken from reference TRBV7-9 and TRBJ1-2, reads DTGVSQNPRHKITKRGQNVTFRCDPISEHNRLYWYRQTLGQGPEFLTYFQNEAQLEKSRLLSDRFSAERPKGSFSTLEIQRTEQGDSAMYLCASSFIRPEGGYTFGSGTRLTVV.

This chain links TRBV6-5 with TRBJ2-5; 7 nucleotides agree with TRBD2. The DNA end favors TRBJ2-7, so the J call may be wrong. Germline V gene sequence: CDR1 MNHEY, CDR2 SVGAGI. CDR3 length equals 14 residues. This CDR3 reads CASATGGPTYEQYF. CDR3 DNA sequence: TGTGCCAGCGCCACGGGGGGACCAACCTACGAGCAGTACTTC.

In the case of this clonotype: An end of the junction does not agree with germline; a read error may underlie this. The chain employs TRBV6-5 and TRBJ2-1; D is undetermined. Germline V gene lookup returns CDR1 MNHEY and CDR2 SVGAGI. The CDR3 has 13 residues. CDR3 loop: CASSDSLFIEQFF. Written as DNA, the CDR3 is TGTGCCAGCAGTGACTCGCTGTTTATTGAGCAGTTCTTC.

The genes are TRBV11-2 and TRBJ2-3, with D perhaps TRBD1 (6 bases). The CDR3 consists of 16 residues. From germline, CDR1 is SGHAT and CDR2 FQNNGV. Trimming removed 5 bases at V and 4 bases at J, with 19 bases between. The CDR3 sequence is CASSPRNPDSSDTQYF. CDR3 sequence (DNA): TGTGCCAGCAGCCCCCGAAACCCGGACAGTTCAGATACGCAGTATTTT.

This chain joins TRBV27 and TRBJ2-5; 9 bases fit TRBD1. The end of the DNA aligns better with TRBJ2-7, so the J call may be wrong. CDR3 size: 16 residues. The V gene's germline CDR1 is MNHEY and CDR2 SMNVEV (reference sequence). CDR3 in amino acids: CASRLRTGQGRDEQYF. The CDR3, as DNA: TGTGCCAGCAGACTGCGTACGGGACAGGGAAGGGACGAGCAGTACTTC.

The chain combines TRBV6-6 with TRBJ2-4; 10 nucleotides align to TRBD1. CDR1 and CDR2 from the germline V gene are MNHNY and SVGAGI (reference sequence). V trimming: 3 bases; J trimming: 4 bases; junction bases outside the gene matches: 3. This CDR3 has 15 residues. The CDR3 protein is CASSYGDRGKNIQYF. The CDR3 DNA reads as TGTGCCAGCAGTTATGGGGACAGGGGAAAAAACATTCAGTACTTC.

The chain links TRBV12-3 or TRBV12-4 to TRBJ1-2; the D is unclear. With 1 base removed from V and 7 bases from J, the gap between germline ends came to 7 bases. CDR3 length: 12 amino acids. CDR3 nucleotides: TGTGCCAGCAGTTTAGAAGTCACTGGCTACACCTTC. It translates to CASSLEVTGYTF.

This clonotype has a handful of counts. The chain is built from TRBV27 and TRBJ2-1; 12 bases map to TRBD2. CDR1 is MNHEY and CDR2 is SMNVEV in the germline V gene (reference sequence). The J segment lost 6 bases and the V segment lost 5 bases, leaving 8 bases of the junction unmatched. The CDR3 extends over 16 amino acids. The CDR3 DNA reads as TGTGCCAGCAGTGCCTTTCTAGCGGGGGGGCCCAATGAGCAGTTCTTC. Protein product: CASSAFLAGGPNEQFF.

This clonotype appeared once. The chain has TRBV10-3 and TRBJ2-5; no clear D gene. V lost 2 bases to trimming and J lost 0 bases, with 7 bases between them. This CDR3 region has 14 residues. CDR1 is ENHRY and CDR2 is SYGVKD in the germline V gene. The CDR3 DNA reads as TGTGCCATCAGTGAGAGCGAGTACCAAGAGACCCAGTACTTC. Amino acids: CAISESEYQETQYF.

This clonotype was counted once. The CDR3 region is CASSDSRAGGRSDTQYF. The CDR3 bases are TGTGCCAGCAGTGATAGCAGAGCGGGGGGGCGGTCAGATACGCAGTATTTT. The chain employs TRBV28 and TRBJ2-3; 10 bases match TRBD2. The CDR3 spans 17 residues. CDR1 and CDR2 (germline): MDHEN, SYDVKM. V was clipped by 5 bases and J by 4 bases; unmatched bases: 12.

This chain uses TRBV5-1 with TRBJ2-4, with TRBD2 identical over 7 bases. The J call may be faulty, since TRBJ2-7 better matches the DNA end. Per germline, CDR1 SGHRS and CDR2 YFSETQ. This CDR3 region has 16 residues. DNA for the CDR3: TGCGCCAGCAGCCTCTCCGGCGGGGGTGTACGCGACGAGCAGTACTTC. Translation: CASSLSGGGVRDEQYF.

For the CDR3, the DNA is TGTGCCATCAGTGAGTCGGGGGCAGGGAACAGTGGCTACACCTTC. It codes for CAISESGAGNSGYTF. The chain joins TRBV10-3 to TRBJ1-2, with D possibly TRBD1 on 6 matching bases. This CDR3 region has 15 residues. Trimming took off 0 bases at V and 7 bases at J, with 15 bases between the two ends. CDR1 and CDR2 (germline): ENHRY, SYGVKD.